These 27 T cell receptor beta chains were sequenced from one sample in a study of T cell responses to AZD1222 COVID-19 vaccine. Produced via immunoSEQ multiplex PCR; TCRdb's table is partial and in-frame only. The table includes some 150,000 clones, approximately 90% detected once. The sequencing used peripheral blood, collected on day 0 of AZD1222 vaccination. The source of these receptors is an adult in good health.

V and J are TRBV14 and TRBJ2-7; no firm D call. The CDR3 has 13 residues. The V gene lost 1 base and the J gene lost 6 bases, with 10 bases spanning the gap. Per the germline V gene, CDR1 is SGHDN and CDR2 is FVKESK. CDR3 residues: CASSQVRRAEQYF. The CDR3 nucleotides are TGTGCCAGCAGCCAAGTGCGCCGAGCCGAGCAGTACTTC.

This clone occurred once. The J gene is TRBJ1-1, the V gene TRBV15, with D unresolved. This CDR3 is built from 13 residues. Trimming removed 6 bases from V and 2 bases from J, with 10 bases in between. CDR1 LNHNV and CDR2 YYDKDF come from the germline V gene (reference sequence). The CDR3 sequence is CATSTIVNTEAFF. CDR3 DNA sequence: TGTGCCACCAGTACAATCGTAAACACTGAAGCTTTCTTT.

The chain has TRBV7-9 and TRBJ1-1, with 10 bases aligning to TRBD1. In germline, CDR1 is SEHNR, CDR2 FQNEAQ (reference sequence). With 5 bases clipped from V and 6 bases from J, the junction kept 6 bases outside the gene matches. This CDR3 has 14 residues. The CDR3 coding sequence is TGTGCCAGCAGCGCCGGGACAGGGGAACCTGAAGCTTTCTTT. This gives the protein CASSAGTGEPEAFF.

This clone was observed once. This chain uses TRBV13 with TRBJ2-4, with TRBD1 matching over 7 bases. Germline assignment: CDR1 PRHDT and CDR2 FYEKMQ (reference sequence). V was clipped by 1 base and J by 0 bases; unmatched bases: 3. This CDR3 has 16 amino acids. For the CDR3, the DNA is TGTGCCAGCAGCTTAGATCGGACAGGAGCCAAAAACATTCAGTACTTC. It encodes CASSLDRTGAKNIQYF.

The count of this clone is one. This chain links TRBV19 with TRBJ1-6, with 11 nucleotides matching TRBD1. V was pared by 9 bases and J by 9 bases, with 4 bases of the junction left unmatched. Germline values: CDR1 LNHDA, CDR2 SQIVND (reference sequence). The CDR3 has 13 amino acids. CDR3 sequence: CASPGQGGSPLHF. The CDR3 nucleotides read TGTGCCAGCCCGGGACAGGGGGGTTCACCCCTCCACTTT.

This clone appeared a single time. This chain links TRBV7-9 with TRBJ2-7; no clear D. The CDR3 has 17 residues. Between the trimmed V and J ends, which lost 9 bases and 5 bases, there was a span of 29 bases. Per germline, CDR1 SEHNR and CDR2 FQNEAQ (reference sequence). The CDR3 loop reads CASAIKRTPGGNDEQYF. Here the CDR3 DNA reads TGTGCCAGTGCTATAAAAAGGACGCCAGGCGGTAACGACGAGCAGTACTTC.

The chain employs TRBV28 and TRBJ2-7; D unresolved. The CDR3 has 11 residues. V was cut by 3 bases and J by 3 bases, with 3 bases left in between. Germline loops: CDR1 MDHEN, CDR2 SYDVKM. The chain's CDR3 is CASSFNYEQYF. CDR3 DNA: TGTGCCAGCAGTTTCAACTACGAGCAGTACTTC. Using reference TRBV28 and TRBJ2-7 for the parts outside the CDR3, the full variable domain is DVKVTQSSRYLVKRTGEKVFLECVQDMDHENMFWYRQDPGLGLRLIYFSYDVKMKEKGDIPEGYSVSREKKERFSLILESASTNQTSMYLCASSFNYEQYFGPGTRLTVT.

This clone was seen once. This chain connects TRBV11-3 to TRBJ1-1, with a possible D match to TRBD1 (5 bases). Trimming removed 4 bases at V and 1 base at J, with 10 bases between. Germline-derived CDR1 and CDR2 are SGHNT and YENEEA. The CDR3 is 14 amino acids. As DNA, the CDR3 is TGTGCCAGCAGCTGGATGGGGCAGAACACTGAAGCTTTCTTT. The encoded protein is CASSWMGQNTEAFF.

The rearrangement links TRBV11-2 to TRBJ1-5; D is uncertain. V was shortened by 2 bases and J by 5 bases, with 7 bases between the two germline ends. This CDR3 contains 13 residues. Germline assignment: CDR1 SGHAT and CDR2 FQNNGV. CDR3 sequence reads: CASSLSVYQPQHF. In DNA form, the CDR3 reads TGTGCCAGCAGCTTATCGGTGTATCAGCCCCAGCATTTT.

The V gene is TRBV5-8, the J gene TRBJ1-3, with D tentatively TRBD1 (5 bases). Germline V CDR1 and CDR2: SGHTS, YDEGEE. This CDR3 is 15 amino acids long. Trimming removed 5 bases from V and 2 bases from J, with 14 bases in between. The DNA for the CDR3 is TGTGCCAGCAGTTTGTTGGGGCAGCCTGGAAACACCATATATTTT. Its protein product is CASSLLGQPGNTIYF.

The genes are TRBV29-1 and TRBJ2-3; no clear D gene. Germline values: CDR1 SQVTM, CDR2 ANQGSEA. V was clipped by 6 bases and J by 0 bases, with 1 base between them. The CDR3 spans 10 residues. CDR3 in amino acids: CSVSTDTQYF. The CDR3 DNA reads as TGCAGCGTCAGCACAGATACGCAGTATTTT.

The chain joins TRBV14 to TRBJ1-2; D is unclear. The CDR3 covers 14 residues. The germline V gene has CDR1 SGHDN and CDR2 FVKESK. The V end lost 0 bases, the J end lost 4 bases, and 9 bases lay between the germline ends. The CDR3, as DNA: TGTGCCAGCAGCCAAGACCCAGTCGTCTATGGCTACACCTTC. It codes for CASSQDPVVYGYTF.

This chain links TRBV30 with TRBJ1-2; weak D call: TRBD1 (6 bases). The V end lost 5 bases, the J end lost 6 bases, and 13 bases lay between the germline ends. Germline assignment: CDR1 GTSNPN and CDR2 SVGIG (reference sequence). The CDR3 is made up of 12 amino acids. This CDR3 reads CAWQGGFDGYTF. The CDR3 DNA reads as TGTGCCTGGCAAGGGGGATTCGATGGCTACACCTTC.

The gene calls are TRBV11-3 and TRBJ2-1; D is undetermined. There are 15 residues in the CDR3. V was cut by 0 bases and J by 8 bases, with 14 bases left in between. The germline V gene has CDR1 SGHNT and CDR2 YENEEA. The CDR3 DNA follows: TGTGCCAGCAGCTTAGAAGGAAGAGATTTCGATGAGCAGTTCTTC. This encodes CASSLEGRDFDEQFF.

This chain joins TRBV5-1 and TRBJ1-1; 9 positions agree with TRBD1. Per the germline V gene, CDR1 is SGHRS and CDR2 is YFSETQ. This CDR3 comprises 14 residues. The ends lost 3 bases at V and 3 bases at J; junction bases unmatched: 3. CDR3 coding DNA: TGCGCCAGCAGCTACAGGGGGCGCGACACTGAAGCTTTCTTT. The encoded protein is CASSYRGRDTEAFF.

The rearrangement links TRBV11-3 to TRBJ1-3; D remains ambiguous. The V end was cut by 7 bases, the J end by 2 bases, with 15 bases between. The germline V gene encodes CDR1 SGHNT and CDR2 YENEEA. The CDR3 loop spans 15 amino acids. CDR3 amino acids: CASMKGGLAGNTIYF. CDR3 nucleotides: TGTGCCAGCATGAAGGGCGGGCTAGCTGGAAACACCATATATTTT.

The chain is built from TRBV6-5 and TRBJ1-1; a weak D match, TRBD1 (5 bases). The CDR3 covers 14 residues. V lost 7 bases to trimming and J lost 7 bases, with 19 bases between them. Germline values: CDR1 MNHEY, CDR2 SVGAGI. CDR3 sequence: CASTTIGVGIEAFF. Written as DNA, the CDR3 is TGTGCCAGCACCACCATAGGGGTGGGCATTGAAGCTTTCTTT.

This chain joins TRBV10-3 and TRBJ2-1, with 7 bases that match TRBD2. Germline V gene data show CDR1 as ENHRY and CDR2 as SYGVKD. J lost 3 bases, V lost 2 bases, and 1 base had no gene match. The CDR3 is 14 amino acids. The CDR3 loop reads CAISERGDYNEQFF. The CDR3 bases are TGTGCCATCAGTGAGCGGGGGGACTACAATGAGCAGTTCTTC.

The V call is TRBV11-3, the J call TRBJ2-7; D is undetermined. V was shortened by 5 bases and J by 7 bases, with 12 bases between the two germline ends. The CDR3 spans 12 residues. Germline V gene sequence: CDR1 SGHNT, CDR2 YENEEA. This CDR3 is CASSGYYEEQYF. In DNA, the CDR3 is TGTGCCAGCAGCGGATACTACGAGGAGCAGTACTTC.

The genes are TRBV6-5 and TRBJ1-2; D is ambiguous. V lost 0 bases and J 2 bases, leaving 13 bases between the germline ends. This CDR3 has 16 amino acids. CDR1 and CDR2 from the germline V gene are MNHEY and SVGAGI. The CDR3: CASSYSSLEWNYGYTF. Here the CDR3 DNA reads TGTGCCAGCAGTTACTCGAGTTTGGAGTGGAACTATGGCTACACCTTC.

With regard to this clone: The sample holds other DNA sequences that translate to the same CDR3. The J gene is TRBJ2-7, the V gene TRBV9; D is ambiguous. The CDR3 contains 15 residues. V was cut by 4 bases and J by 1 base, with 15 bases left in between. The V gene's germline CDR1 is SGDLS and CDR2 YYNGEE. Written as DNA, the CDR3 is TGTGCCAGCAGCCCCGGTGTAGGACGATCCTACGAGCAGTACTTC. Protein sequence: CASSPGVGRSYEQYF. Full variable domain (missing parts from reference TRBV9 and TRBJ2-7): DSGVTQTPKHLITATGQRVTLRCSPRSGDLSVYWYQQSLDQGLQFLIQYYNGEERAKGNILERFSAQQFPDLHSELNLSSLELGDSALYFCASSPGVGRSYEQYFGPGTRLTVT.

The chain couples TRBV20-1 to TRBJ1-1; D gene uncertain. The germline gives CDR1 DFQATT, CDR2 SNEGSKA (reference sequence). V lost 6 bases to trimming and J lost 0 bases, with 17 bases between them. The CDR3 has 15 residues. The CDR3 loop is CSASGQMFMNTEAFF. The CDR3 DNA follows: TGCAGTGCGAGTGGTCAGATGTTCATGAACACTGAAGCTTTCTTT.

The chain couples TRBV20-1 to TRBJ2-3, with D tentatively TRBD1 or TRBD2 (5 bases each). The CDR3 length is 15 residues. The V end was cut by 3 bases, the J end by 2 bases, with 15 bases between. Germline CDR1 and CDR2: DFQATT and SNEGSKA (reference sequence). CDR3 sequence (DNA): TGCAGTGCTAGTGCGACAGCCGACTACACAGATACGCAGTATTTT. It specifies CSASATADYTDTQYF.

The V and J genes are TRBV11-3 and TRBJ1-6, with 11 bases fitting TRBD1. V was pared by 5 bases and J by 1 base, with 10 bases of the junction left unmatched. Per germline, CDR1 SGHNT and CDR2 YENEEA. The CDR3 covers 19 residues. The CDR3 loop is CASSPRTGGAVSYNSPLHF. In DNA, the CDR3 is TGTGCCAGCAGCCCCCGGACAGGGGGCGCGGTTTCCTATAATTCACCCCTCCACTTT.

This clone occurred once. The rearrangement uses TRBV6-6 and TRBJ1-3, with a weak D call TRBD1 (5 bases). This CDR3 is 16 amino acids long. Trimming removed 5 bases at V and 0 bases at J, with 14 bases between. The germline CDR1 and CDR2 sequences are MNHNY and SVGAGI (reference sequence). CDR3: CASSARGASSGNTIYF. The CDR3, as DNA: TGTGCCAGCAGTGCCCGCGGGGCCAGCTCTGGAAACACCATATATTTT.

This clone was seen a handful of times. Compared with germline, one end of the junction differs, possibly owing to a read error. The chain carries TRBV7-7 and TRBJ2-1, with 9 bases lining up with TRBD1. Germline V lookup: CDR1 SSHAT, CDR2 FNYEAQ (reference sequence). CDR3 size: 17 residues. CDR3 sequence (DNA): TGTGCTAGCAGCTTAGGAAGCGGGACAGGGTCTTACAATGAGCAGTTCTTC. Its protein is CASSLGSGTGSYNEQFF.

The chain uses TRBV24-1 and TRBJ1-1; TRBD1 aligns across 12 bases. V shed 7 bases and J 1 base; nucleotides not matched to a gene: 3. Germline V gene lookup returns CDR1 KGHDR and CDR2 SFDVKD. This CDR3 has 15 residues. CDR3 in amino acids: CATRGTGGANTEAFF. Here the CDR3 DNA reads TGTGCCACCAGGGGGACAGGGGGCGCGAACACTGAAGCTTTCTTT.